The text below deals with one T cell receptor (beta chain). The repertoire was sequenced with immunoSEQ multiplex PCR; TCRdb's copy has only in-frame clones and lacks some. The sample has about 120,000 clones, 55% to 75% seen once. Germline CDR1 SGHDT, CDR2 YYEEEE. The CDR3 extends over 13 amino acids. V lost 4 bases to trimming and J lost 9 bases; unmatched junction nucleotides: 7. The data belong to a study of cytotoxic CD8 clonotypes in ibrutinib-treated CLL. This clonotype was sampled from a human donor with chronic lymphocytic leukemia. The sample was PBMCs, taken after 24 months of ibrutinib treatment. The J gene is TRBJ2-1, the V gene TRBV5-6, with TRBD1 identical over 7 bases. The CDR3 sequence is CASSLRQGGEQFF. The CDR3 DNA is TGTGCCAGCAGCCTCAGACAGGGTGGTGAGCAGTTCTTC.